This T cell receptor beta chain was captured in a study of shared clonotypes between healthy human individuals. Study-level background: Contributing individuals were two females and a few males aged 18 to 49.

Original analysis: ImmunoSEQ output lacked quality scores and full-length reads, limiting matched filtering. This table comes from immunoSEQ multiplex PCR, and its TCRdb copy is limited to in-frame clones, with some not included. V, J and clone size were drawn from that table, and D and trimming were deduced from the DNA. This table has about 1.5 million clones, more than 95% appearing once. Overall study findings and caveats: Clonotypes not shared had lower generation probabilities than those common to all four donors.

Germline CDR1 is SGHRS and CDR2 is YFSETQ. The CDR3 is made up of 14 amino acids. The V segment lost 2 bases and the J segment 4 bases; nucleotides outside the gene matches: 3. Notes on this clone: The antigen remains unidentified. Other DNA sequences within the sample encode an identical CDR3.

The material sequenced was naive CD4+ T cells sorted from blood. The subset denotes: CD45RA+ positively selected. This sequence was found in a young man in good health. The rearrangement links TRBV5-1 to TRBJ1-1; 9 nucleotides line up with TRBD1. CDR3 sequence reads: CASSLQGAGTEAFF. The CDR3 nucleotides read TGCGCCAGCAGCTTACAGGGGGCGGGCACTGAAGCTTTCTTT. The variable domain in full, completed from reference TRBV5-1 and TRBJ1-1, reads KAGVTQTPRYLIKTRGQQVTLSCSPISGHRSVSWYQQTPGQGLQFLFEYFSETQRNKGNFPGRFSGRQFSNSRSEMNVSTLELGDSALYLCASSLQGAGTEAFFGQGTRLTVV.